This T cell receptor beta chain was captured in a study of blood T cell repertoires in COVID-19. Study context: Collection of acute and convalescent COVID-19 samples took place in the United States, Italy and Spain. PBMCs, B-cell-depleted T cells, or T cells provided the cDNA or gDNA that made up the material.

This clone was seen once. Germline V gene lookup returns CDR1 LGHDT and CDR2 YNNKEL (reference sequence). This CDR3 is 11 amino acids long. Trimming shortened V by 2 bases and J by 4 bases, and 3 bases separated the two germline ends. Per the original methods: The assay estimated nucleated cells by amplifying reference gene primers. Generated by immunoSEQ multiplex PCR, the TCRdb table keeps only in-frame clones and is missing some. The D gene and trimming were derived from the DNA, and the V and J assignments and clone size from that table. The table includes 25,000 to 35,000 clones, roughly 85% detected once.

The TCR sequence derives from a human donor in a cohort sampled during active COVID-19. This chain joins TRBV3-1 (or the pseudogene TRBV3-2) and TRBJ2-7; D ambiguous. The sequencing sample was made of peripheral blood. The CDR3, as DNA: TGTGCCAGCAGCCAACTTTACGAGCAGTACTTC. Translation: CASSQLYEQYF.